The clone carrying this T cell receptor beta chain was seen repeatedly, ten times or more. Antigen unknown. TCRdb recomputed calls from the 5' RACE reads with MiXCR, one row per CDR3 protein. The data hold roughly 490,000 distinct CDR3 sequences, with roughly 5.3% observed a single time. These data are taken from a study of CD8 T cells in ankylosing spondylitis. General study points: The study identified a TCR beta motif of under ten highly homologous variants that appeared characteristic of ankylosing spondylitis blood. Within matched ankylosing spondylitis synovial fluid, disease-linked clones were reportedly significantly enriched.

The CDR3 totals 13 residues. Germline V gene sequence: CDR1 SGHTA, CDR2 FQGNSA. Trimming removed 6 bases from V and 9 bases from J; junction bases left unmatched: 6. The specimen was blood, either unsorted or a sorted T cell fraction (not recorded which). V usage is TRBV7-2 and J usage is TRBJ2-1; 9 bases match TRBD2. This clonotype originated in a male donor with ankylosing spondylitis. The CDR3 reads CASSRTSESEQFF. CDR3 coding DNA: TGTGCCAGCAGTCGGACTAGCGAAAGTGAGCAGTTCTTC.